This T cell receptor (beta chain) came from a study of T cells after yellow fever vaccination. Per germline, CDR1 SGHTA and CDR2 FQGNSA. The CDR3 consists of 15 residues. V lost 0 bases, J lost 3 bases, and 5 bases stayed unmatched. This clonotype was counted a few times. It was through 5'RACE template switching that TCR cDNA was made, with a universal primer site and UMIs added. TCRdb called the 5' RACE reads again in MiXCR, with one record for every CDR3 protein. The profile shows some 500,000 distinct CDR3 sequences, roughly 14% of them singletons. The chain links TRBV7-2 to TRBJ2-7, with 7 bases that match TRBD1. The TCR comes from a man aged 25-45 years who received the YFV17D yellow fever vaccine. Sequences were derived from PBMCs, sampled on the day of the yellow fever booster vaccination. The CDR3 loop is CASSLATGEYYEQYF. CDR3 bases: TGTGCCAGCAGCTTAGCTACAGGGGAGTACTACGAGCAGTACTTC.